Listed here are 21 T cell receptor beta chains from one sample, sequenced in a study of blood T cell repertoires in COVID-19. Data came from immunoSEQ multiplex PCR; TCRdb stores just in-frame clones and leaves some out. The sample includes about 220,000 clones, less than 90% of them seen just once. The sequenced sample was peripheral blood. These receptors all stem from a woman between 55 and 75 years old who had recovered from COVID-19.

This clone was recorded once. This chain links TRBV9 with TRBJ1-1; D call uncertain. The germline V and J ends were trimmed by 1 base and 6 bases, with 10 bases remaining between them. Per germline, CDR1 SGDLS and CDR2 YYNGEE. The CDR3 has 13 residues. CDR3: CASSVLSTAEAFF. The CDR3 DNA follows: TGTGCCAGCAGCGTATTGAGTACAGCTGAAGCTTTCTTT.

This sequence joins TRBV30 and TRBJ1-4; perhaps TRBD1 as D (5 bases). Trimming removed 1 base from V and 5 bases from J, with 11 bases in between. The CDR3 covers 14 residues. CDR1 GTSNPN and CDR2 SVGIG come from the germline V gene (reference sequence). CDR3 DNA: TGTGCCTGGAGTGCCTTGCGACAGAATGAAAAACTGTTTTTT. This gives the protein CAWSALRQNEKLFF.

A word on this clone: At the DNA level, this CDR3 is encoded by other sequences in the same sample as well. V gene TRBV5-1 combines with J gene TRBJ2-1, with D tentatively TRBD2 (5 bases). The CDR3 has 14 residues. The V gene's germline CDR1 is SGHRS and CDR2 YFSETQ. V was clipped by 1 base and J by 3 bases, with 8 bases between them. The CDR3 DNA is TGCGCCAGCAGCTTGTCCGGGGTCTACAATGAGCAGTTCTTC. Encoded protein: CASSLSGVYNEQFF.

This clone was seen just once. This chain joins TRBV2 and TRBJ2-7; D not resolved. Germline values: CDR1 SNHLY, CDR2 FYNNEI. V was shortened by 6 bases and J by 3 bases, with 15 bases between the two germline ends. This CDR3 spans 14 amino acids. CDR3 region: CASSQPDKFYEQYF. The CDR3 nucleotides read TGTGCCAGCAGCCAGCCCGACAAGTTCTACGAGCAGTACTTC.

The V and J genes are TRBV7-2 and TRBJ2-5, with D perhaps TRBD2 (6 bases). The CDR3 has 14 residues. The germline V gene has CDR1 SGHTA and CDR2 FQGNSA. The germline V and J ends were trimmed by 5 bases and 2 bases, with 12 bases remaining between them. DNA for the CDR3: TGTGCCAGCAGCCGGAGGGCTGTACAAGAGACCCAGTACTTC. It is translated as CASSRRAVQETQYF.

This clone was observed a few times. The sample holds other DNA sequences that translate to the same CDR3. The chain employs TRBV2 and TRBJ1-2; TRBD1 matches 7 bases. The germline V gene has CDR1 SNHLY and CDR2 FYNNEI. This CDR3 is 13 amino acids long. V lost 5 bases, J lost 2 bases, and 2 bases stayed unmatched. CDR3 loop: CASSPDRNYGYTF. CDR3 DNA: TGTGCCAGCAGTCCGGACAGGAACTATGGCTACACCTTC.

The V and J genes are TRBV5-6 and TRBJ2-1, with TRBD2 matching over 10 bases. This CDR3 comprises 17 residues. Germline V gives CDR1 SGHDT, CDR2 YYEEEE. Trimming removed 1 base from V and 0 bases from J; junction bases left unmatched: 4. The CDR3 bases are TGTGCCAGCAGCTTGCTAGCGGGGGCCGACTCCTACAATGAGCAGTTCTTC. Protein sequence: CASSLLAGADSYNEQFF.

In this sample, this clone turned up a few times. This chain joins TRBV30 and TRBJ1-2, with D perhaps TRBD1 (5 bases). Germline assignment: CDR1 GTSNPN and CDR2 SVGIG (reference sequence). The V end lost 4 bases, the J end lost 3 bases, and 18 bases lay between the germline ends. The CDR3 is 15 amino acids. Here the CDR3 reads CAWIPTAGRYYGYTF. CDR3 nucleotide sequence: TGTGCCTGGATTCCTACGGCGGGGCGGTACTATGGCTACACCTTC.

The rearrangement links TRBV18 to TRBJ2-5, with 7 bases fitting TRBD2. Unmatched junction bases numbered 11, after V lost 3 bases and J lost 7 bases. The CDR3 is 15 residues long. Looked up from germline, CDR1 is KGHSH and CDR2 is LQKENI. CDR3: CASSPGTNGLGTQYF. The CDR3 region has the DNA TGTGCCAGCTCACCTGGGACTAACGGCTTGGGGACCCAGTACTTC.

The chain employs TRBV20-1 and TRBJ2-2; 9 nucleotides match TRBD1. The ends lost 3 bases at V and 4 bases at J; junction bases unmatched: 6. In germline, CDR1 is DFQATT, CDR2 SNEGSKA (reference sequence). The CDR3 totals 15 residues. The CDR3 sequence: CSASQRTGATGELFF. DNA of the CDR3: TGCAGTGCTAGTCAGCGGACAGGGGCCACCGGGGAGCTGTTTTTT.

The chain combines TRBV27 with TRBJ2-7, with D maybe TRBD1 (5 bases). CDR1 is MNHEY and CDR2 is SMNVEV in the germline V gene (reference sequence). CDR3 length: 13 amino acids. The germline V and J ends were trimmed by 2 bases and 1 base, with 6 bases remaining between them. CDR3 loop: CASSLGASYEQYF. CDR3 sequence (DNA): TGTGCCAGCAGTTTAGGGGCTTCCTACGAGCAGTACTTC.

The chain has TRBV5-4 and TRBJ2-2; 8 nucleotides agree with TRBD1. The CDR3 is 15 residues long. V lost 4 bases, J lost 4 bases, and 6 bases stayed unmatched. The germline CDR1 and CDR2 sequences are SGHNT and YYREEE (reference sequence). As DNA, the CDR3 is TGTGCCAGCAGCCCCCTAGGACAGGGCACCGGGGAGCTGTTTTTT. Amino acid sequence: CASSPLGQGTGELFF.

The table lists this clone with a count of one. In nucleotides, the CDR3 is TGTGCCAGCAGCTTACAGGGCCTCTCCGGAAACACCATATATTTT. Encoded protein: CASSLQGLSGNTIYF. V and J are TRBV7-9 and TRBJ1-3; D perhaps matches TRBD1 (5 bases). The CDR3 totals 15 residues. V lost 2 bases and J lost 4, with 12 bases in between. CDR1 SEHNR and CDR2 FQNEAQ come from the germline V gene (reference sequence).

The chain employs TRBV5-6 and TRBJ1-2; 9 positions match TRBD1. The CDR3 extends over 13 amino acids. Losses at the gene ends were 5 bases for V and 7 bases for J; bases not matched to a gene: 6. CDR1 and CDR2 (germline): SGHDT, YYEEEE. The CDR3 nucleotides are TGTGCCAGCAGTGAGCCGACAGGGGGTGGCTACACCTTC. Translation: CASSEPTGGGYTF.

This clone showed up just once. The genes are TRBV2 and TRBJ1-4, with a tentative D call TRBD1 (6 bases). Deletions cut 4 bases from V and 5 bases from J, with 8 bases between. This CDR3 comprises 13 residues. Germline CDR1 reads SNHLY; CDR2 reads FYNNEI. CDR3: CASSGTGNEKLFF. CDR3 coding DNA: TGTGCCAGCAGTGGAACAGGGAATGAAAAACTGTTTTTT.

V is TRBV2 and J is TRBJ1-3; 10 bases match TRBD1. This CDR3 region has 17 residues. With 7 bases clipped from V and 1 base from J, the junction kept 10 bases outside the gene matches. Germline V lookup: CDR1 SNHLY, CDR2 FYNNEI. The CDR3 DNA reads as TGTGCCAGCACCGAAGGGACAGGGGTCTTATCTGGAAACACCATATATTTT. Its translation: CASTEGTGVLSGNTIYF.

The chain combines TRBV3-1 (or the pseudogene TRBV3-2) with TRBJ2-7; TRBD1 matches at 11 bases. V lost 8 bases and J lost 4; bases outside the gene matches: 1. From germline, CDR1 is LGHDT and CDR2 YNNKEL (reference sequence). This CDR3 is built from 12 residues. CDR3 loop: CASRDRGYEQYF. The CDR3 DNA reads TGTGCCAGCCGGGACAGGGGGTACGAGCAGTACTTC.

The genes are TRBV5-1 and TRBJ1-2; tentative D call: TRBD1 (6 bases). Germline V gene lookup returns CDR1 SGHRS and CDR2 YFSETQ. This CDR3 has 13 residues. Trimming took 0 bases from V and 7 from J, leaving 10 bases between them. This CDR3 is CASSLDRVAGYTF. The CDR3 DNA is TGCGCCAGCAGCTTGGACAGGGTCGCTGGCTACACCTTC.

V is TRBV27 and J is TRBJ1-5; no clear D. The CDR3 totals 11 residues. V lost 8 bases to trimming and J lost 5 bases, with 7 bases between them. Per germline, CDR1 MNHEY and CDR2 SMNVEV (reference sequence). The CDR3: CASGSDQPQHF. The CDR3 DNA reads TGTGCCAGCGGCTCAGATCAGCCCCAGCATTTT.

J is TRBJ2-5 and V is TRBV19; D is unresolved. V lost 5 bases and J lost 4, with 8 bases in between. The germline V gene has CDR1 LNHDA and CDR2 SQIVND (reference sequence). This CDR3 is 12 amino acids long. CDR3 sequence: CASSYPGETQYF. The DNA of the CDR3 is TGTGCCAGTAGTTACCCGGGAGAGACCCAGTACTTC.

Comment on this clone: Other DNA sequences in the same sample also yield this CDR3. CDR3 in DNA: TGCAGTGCGCGGGACTTCTACGAGCAGTACTTC. Translated: CSARDFYEQYF. The rearrangement links TRBV20-1 to TRBJ2-7, with D possibly TRBD2 on 6 matching bases. This CDR3 region has 11 residues. Germline CDR1 and CDR2: DFQATT and SNEGSKA (reference sequence). The germline V and J ends were trimmed by 6 bases and 3 bases, with 9 bases remaining between them.